This is a list of T cell receptor beta chains from one sample in a study of response to subunit inactivated influenza vaccine. TCRdb independently ran MiXCR on the RT-PCR reads; one entry per CDR3 protein. The data contain around 480,000 distinct CDR3 sequences, approximately 15% of them singletons. The sample in question was CD4+ T cells sorted from PBMCs, obtained roughly 24 months after vaccination. These receptors came from a man between 50 and 75 years old who received an inactivated influenza vaccine. The CDR3 runs from the conserved cysteine through the conserved F or W. The order of the fields is CDR3 length, J gene, D gene, clone size, V gene, CDR3 protein, CDR3 DNA. A D gene is named only where the DNA matches it firmly. Clone size is stated in some rows and not others, as once, few, many or a class when expanded.

len: 15
j_gene: TRBJ2-1
d_gene: TRBD2
abundance: few
v_gene: TRBV2
CDR3aa: CASSASSGGAHEQFF
CDR3nt: TGTGCCAGCAGTGCTTCTAGCGGGGGGGCCCATGAGCAGTTCTTC

len: 13
j_gene: TRBJ2-5
d_gene: .
abundance: .
v_gene: TRBV24-1
CDR3aa: CATSDRTEETQYF
CDR3nt: TGTGCCACCAGTGATCGGACAGAAGAGACCCAGTACTTC

len: 14
j_gene: TRBJ2-3
d_gene: .
abundance: .
v_gene: TRBV21-1
CDR3aa: CASSKWSQAKAQYF
CDR3nt: TGTGCCAGCAGCAAATGGAGCCAGGCAAAGGCGCAGTATTTT

len: 14
j_gene: TRBJ2-3
d_gene: .
abundance: many
v_gene: TRBV6-5
CDR3aa: CASSYGAGSDTQYF
CDR3nt: TGTGCCAGCAGTTACGGTGCTGGGAGTGATACGCAGTATTTT

len: 15
j_gene: TRBJ2-1
d_gene: .
abundance: .
v_gene: TRBV9
CDR3aa: CASSPGQSRGYEQFF
CDR3nt: TGTGCCAGCAGCCCCGGGCAGTCCCGGGGATATGAGCAGTTCTTC

len: 17
j_gene: TRBJ2-5
d_gene: TRBD2
abundance: few
v_gene: TRBV20-1
CDR3aa: CSARSRGLAGGRETQYF
CDR3nt: TGCAGTGCTAGATCCCGGGGGCTAGCGGGGGGAAGGGAGACCCAGTACTTC

len: 17
j_gene: TRBJ2-2
d_gene: .
abundance: .
v_gene: TRBV13
CDR3aa: CASSRAIGGRNTGELFF
CDR3nt: TGTGCCAGCAGCCGGGCCATTGGAGGGAGGAACACCGGGGAGCTGTTTTTT

len: 15
j_gene: TRBJ1-6
d_gene: .
abundance: .
v_gene: TRBV4-1
CDR3aa: CASSQEVGPNSPLHF
CDR3nt: TGCGCCAGCAGCCAAGAGGTCGGACCAAATTCACCCCTCCACTTT

len: 14
j_gene: TRBJ2-7
d_gene: TRBD1
abundance: few
v_gene: TRBV6-7
CDR3aa: CASSYRTGVSEQYF
CDR3nt: TGTGCCAGCAGTTACCGTACAGGGGTGAGCGAGCAGTACTTC

len: 14
j_gene: TRBJ2-7
d_gene: .
abundance: .
v_gene: TRBV6-2/TRBV6-3
CDR3aa: CASGAMTNAYEQYF
CDR3nt: TGTGCCAGCGGTGCAATGACTAACGCCTACGAGCAGTACTTC

len: 16
j_gene: TRBJ1-2
d_gene: TRBD1
abundance: few
v_gene: TRBV6-1
CDR3aa: CASNSLRGQDITGYTF
CDR3nt: TGTGCCAGCAACTCCTTACGGGGACAGGATATCACTGGCTACACCTTC

len: 13
j_gene: TRBJ2-7
d_gene: .
abundance: .
v_gene: TRBV6-2/TRBV6-3
CDR3aa: CASTPQGIHEQYF
CDR3nt: TGTGCCAGCACTCCCCAGGGGATCCACGAGCAGTACTTC

len: 14
j_gene: TRBJ2-4
d_gene: TRBD1
abundance: .
v_gene: TRBV29-1
CDR3aa: CSVGDRYMSNIQYF
CDR3nt: TGCAGCGTTGGGGACAGGTACATGTCAAACATTCAGTACTTC

len: 18
j_gene: TRBJ2-6
d_gene: .
abundance: .
v_gene: TRBV13
CDR3aa: CASSLVGDTGMGANVLTF
CDR3nt: TGTGCCAGCAGCTTAGTTGGGGACACGGGAATGGGGGCCAACGTCCTGACTTTC

len: 11
j_gene: TRBJ2-2
d_gene: .
abundance: .
v_gene: TRBV29-1
CDR3aa: CSVLEPGELFF
CDR3nt: TGCAGCGTTCTAGAACCCGGGGAGCTGTTTTTT

len: 15
j_gene: TRBJ2-1
d_gene: .
abundance: few
v_gene: TRBV9
CDR3aa: CASSKDGGSYNEQFF
CDR3nt: TGTGCCAGCAGTAAAGATGGGGGCTCCTACAATGAGCAGTTCTTC

len: 15
j_gene: TRBJ2-4
d_gene: TRBD1
abundance: .
v_gene: TRBV13
CDR3aa: CASSLDARDRNIQYF
CDR3nt: TGTGCCAGCAGCTTAGATGCCCGGGACAGAAACATTCAGTACTTC

len: 20
j_gene: TRBJ2-1
d_gene: TRBD1
abundance: .
v_gene: TRBV28
CDR3aa: CASSLSGTGGYRSSYNEQFF
CDR3nt: TGTGCCAGCAGTTTATCCGGGACAGGGGGCTACCGGAGCTCCTACAATGAGCAGTTCTTC

len: 13
j_gene: TRBJ2-1
d_gene: .
abundance: .
v_gene: TRBV7-3
CDR3aa: CASSLTWNNEQFF
CDR3nt: TGTGCCAGCAGCTTAACATGGAACAATGAGCAGTTCTTC

len: 15
j_gene: TRBJ1-5
d_gene: .
abundance: .
v_gene: TRBV20-1
CDR3aa: CSARAWTLEAQPQHF
CDR3nt: TGCAGTGCTAGAGCTTGGACCCTGGAGGCTCAGCCCCAGCATTTT

len: 15
j_gene: TRBJ2-5
d_gene: .
abundance: .
v_gene: TRBV25-1
CDR3aa: CASSFLGVRLETQYF
CDR3nt: TGTGCCAGCAGCTTCCTTGGGGTTCGGCTAGAGACCCAGTACTTC

len: 13
j_gene: TRBJ2-7
d_gene: .
abundance: .
v_gene: TRBV29-1
CDR3aa: CSVERRPSGEQYF
CDR3nt: TGCAGCGTTGAGAGGCGGCCCTCGGGCGAGCAGTACTTC

len: 15
j_gene: TRBJ2-2
d_gene: TRBD2
abundance: .
v_gene: TRBV7-2
CDR3aa: CASSPQGLDTGELFF
CDR3nt: TGTGCCAGCAGCCCCCAGGGACTAGACACCGGGGAGCTGTTTTTT

len: 17
j_gene: TRBJ2-2
d_gene: TRBD1
abundance: .
v_gene: TRBV6-1
CDR3aa: CASRSPTGFQNTGELFF
CDR3nt: TGTGCCAGCAGGAGCCCGACAGGGTTTCAAAACACCGGGGAGCTGTTTTTT

len: 17
j_gene: TRBJ2-3
d_gene: .
abundance: few
v_gene: TRBV6-2/TRBV6-3
CDR3aa: CASSYSRAQTSTDTQYF
CDR3nt: TGTGCCAGCAGTTACTCGCGAGCCCAAACCTCCACAGATACGCAGTATTTT

len: 16
j_gene: TRBJ2-7
d_gene: .
abundance: .
v_gene: TRBV21-1
CDR3aa: CASSRTPGDRAYEQYF
CDR3nt: TGTGCCAGCAGCAGAACCCCTGGGGACAGGGCCTACGAGCAGTACTTC

len: 12
j_gene: TRBJ2-2
d_gene: .
abundance: .
v_gene: TRBV6-1
CDR3aa: CASSETSWGLFF
CDR3nt: TGTGCCAGCAGTGAAACTAGCTGGGGGCTGTTTTTT

len: 14
j_gene: TRBJ2-7
d_gene: TRBD1
abundance: many
v_gene: TRBV7-8
CDR3aa: CASSFGQGPYEQYF
CDR3nt: TGTGCCAGCAGCTTCGGACAGGGGCCCTACGAGCAGTACTTC

len: 13
j_gene: TRBJ1-4
d_gene: TRBD1
abundance: few
v_gene: TRBV28
CDR3aa: CASIQGADEKLFF
CDR3nt: TGTGCCAGCATACAGGGGGCGGATGAAAAACTGTTTTTT

len: 14
j_gene: TRBJ2-1
d_gene: .
abundance: few
v_gene: TRBV7-8
CDR3aa: CASSLDRVEREQFF
CDR3nt: TGTGCCAGCAGCTTAGACAGGGTCGAAAGGGAGCAGTTCTTC

len: 18
j_gene: TRBJ2-1
d_gene: TRBD2
abundance: .
v_gene: TRBV20-1
CDR3aa: CSAVRPYLAGRSYNEQFF
CDR3nt: TGCAGTGCCGTCAGGCCCTATCTAGCGGGCCGCTCCTACAATGAGCAGTTCTTC

len: 16
j_gene: TRBJ2-1
d_gene: TRBD1
abundance: few
v_gene: TRBV6-2/TRBV6-3
CDR3aa: CASSYSTGGTYNEQFF
CDR3nt: TGTGCCAGCAGTTACTCGACAGGGGGGACCTACAATGAGCAGTTCTTC

len: 15
j_gene: TRBJ2-5
d_gene: .
abundance: few
v_gene: TRBV15
CDR3aa: CATSRDQGERETQYF
CDR3nt: TGTGCCACCAGCAGAGATCAAGGGGAAAGAGAGACCCAGTACTTC

len: 15
j_gene: TRBJ2-1
d_gene: TRBD2
abundance: few
v_gene: TRBV7-2
CDR3aa: CASMLAGGSYNEQFF
CDR3nt: TGTGCCAGCATGCTAGCGGGAGGTAGCTACAATGAGCAGTTCTTC

len: 15
j_gene: TRBJ1-2
d_gene: .
abundance: .
v_gene: TRBV12-3/TRBV12-4
CDR3aa: CASSPQGVPNYGYTF
CDR3nt: TGTGCCAGCAGTCCACAAGGAGTTCCTAACTATGGCTACACCTTC